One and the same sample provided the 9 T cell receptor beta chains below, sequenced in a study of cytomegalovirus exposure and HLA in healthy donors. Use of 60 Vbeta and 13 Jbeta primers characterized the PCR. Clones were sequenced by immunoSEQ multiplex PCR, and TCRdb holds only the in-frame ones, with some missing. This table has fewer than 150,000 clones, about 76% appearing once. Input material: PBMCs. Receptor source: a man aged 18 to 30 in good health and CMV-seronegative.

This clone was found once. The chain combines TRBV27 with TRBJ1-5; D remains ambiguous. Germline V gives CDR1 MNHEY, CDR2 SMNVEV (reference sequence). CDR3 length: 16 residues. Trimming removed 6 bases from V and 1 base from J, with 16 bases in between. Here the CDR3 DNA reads TGTGCCAGCAGGGAGGCTGGTCTTGGGAGCAATCAGCCCCAGCATTTT. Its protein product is CASREAGLGSNQPQHF.

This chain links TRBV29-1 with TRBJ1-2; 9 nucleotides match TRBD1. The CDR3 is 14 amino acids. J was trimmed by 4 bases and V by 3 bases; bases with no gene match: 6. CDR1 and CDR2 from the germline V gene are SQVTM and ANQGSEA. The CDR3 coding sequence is TGCAGCGTTGAGGGGACAGGGATTCCCTATGGCTACACCTTC. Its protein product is CSVEGTGIPYGYTF.

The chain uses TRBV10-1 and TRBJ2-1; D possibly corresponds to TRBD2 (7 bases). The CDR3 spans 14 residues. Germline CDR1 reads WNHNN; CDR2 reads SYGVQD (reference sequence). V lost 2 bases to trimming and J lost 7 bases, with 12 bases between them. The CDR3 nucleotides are TGCGCCAGCAGTGAGGAGGGGGGGGGTAATGAGCAGTTCTTC. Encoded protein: CASSEEGGGNEQFF.

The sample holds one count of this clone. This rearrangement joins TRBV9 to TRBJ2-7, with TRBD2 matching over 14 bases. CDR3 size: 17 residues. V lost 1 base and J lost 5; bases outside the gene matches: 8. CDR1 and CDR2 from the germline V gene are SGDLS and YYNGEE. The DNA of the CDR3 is TGTGCCAGCAGCGTATATGATAGACTAGCGGGAGGGGACGAGCAGTACTTC. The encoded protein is CASSVYDRLAGGDEQYF.

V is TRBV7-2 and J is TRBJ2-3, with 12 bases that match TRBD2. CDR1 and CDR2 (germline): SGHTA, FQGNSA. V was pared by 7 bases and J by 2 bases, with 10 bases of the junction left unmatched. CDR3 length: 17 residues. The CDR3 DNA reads TGTGCCAGCACCCCCGGACTAGCGGGGAGAACCACAGATACGCAGTATTTT. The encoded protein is CASTPGLAGRTTDTQYF.

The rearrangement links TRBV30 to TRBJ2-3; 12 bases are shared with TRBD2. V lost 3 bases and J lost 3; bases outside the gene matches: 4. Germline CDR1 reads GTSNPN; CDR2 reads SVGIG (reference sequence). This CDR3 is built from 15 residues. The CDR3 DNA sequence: TGTGCCTGGAGGGCACTAGCGGGGGGAACAGATACGCAGTATTTT. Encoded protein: CAWRALAGGTDTQYF. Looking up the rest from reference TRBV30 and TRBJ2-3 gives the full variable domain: SQTIHQWPATLVQPVGSPLSLECTVEGTSNPNLYWYRQAAGRGLQLLFYSVGIGQISSEVPQNLSASRPQDRQFILSSKKLLLSDSGFYLCAWRALAGGTDTQYFGPGTRLTVL.

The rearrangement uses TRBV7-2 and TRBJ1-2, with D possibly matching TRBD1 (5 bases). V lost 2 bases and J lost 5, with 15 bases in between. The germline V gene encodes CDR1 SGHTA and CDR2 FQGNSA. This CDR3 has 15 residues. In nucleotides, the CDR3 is TGTGCCAGCAGCTTAAGCTATACAGGACCATATGGCTACACCTTC. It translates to CASSLSYTGPYGYTF.

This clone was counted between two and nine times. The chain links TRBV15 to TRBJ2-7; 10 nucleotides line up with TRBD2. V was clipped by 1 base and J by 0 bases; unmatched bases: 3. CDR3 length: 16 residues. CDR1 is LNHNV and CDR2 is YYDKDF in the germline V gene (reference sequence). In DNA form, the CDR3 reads TGTGCCACCAGCAGAGTTGCTAGCGGGAGCTCCTACGAGCAGTACTTC. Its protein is CATSRVASGSSYEQYF.

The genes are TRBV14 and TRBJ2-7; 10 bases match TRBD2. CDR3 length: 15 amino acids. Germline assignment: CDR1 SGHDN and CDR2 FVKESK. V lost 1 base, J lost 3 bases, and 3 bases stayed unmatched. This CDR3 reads CASSQVGTSDYEQYF. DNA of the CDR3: TGTGCCAGCAGCCAAGTCGGGACTAGCGACTACGAGCAGTACTTC.